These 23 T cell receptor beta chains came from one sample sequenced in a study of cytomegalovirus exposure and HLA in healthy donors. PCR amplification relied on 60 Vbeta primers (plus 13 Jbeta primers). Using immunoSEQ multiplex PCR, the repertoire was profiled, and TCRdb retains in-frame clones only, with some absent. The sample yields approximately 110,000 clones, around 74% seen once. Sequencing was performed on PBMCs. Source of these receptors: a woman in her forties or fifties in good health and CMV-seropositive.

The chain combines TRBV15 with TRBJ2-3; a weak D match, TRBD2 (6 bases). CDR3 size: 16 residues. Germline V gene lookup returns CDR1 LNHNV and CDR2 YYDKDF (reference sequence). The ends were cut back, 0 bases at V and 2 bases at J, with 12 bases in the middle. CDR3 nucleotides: TGTGCCACCAGCAGAGATGGGGCGGGGTACACAGATACGCAGTATTTT. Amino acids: CATSRDGAGYTDTQYF.

The CDR3 sequence: CASSQGLAGDFYNEQFF. DNA for the CDR3: TGCGCCAGCAGCCAAGGACTAGCGGGGGACTTCTACAATGAGCAGTTCTTC. The V and J genes are TRBV4-3 and TRBJ2-1, with 12 nucleotides matching TRBD2. Losses at the gene ends were 1 base for V and 3 bases for J; bases not matched to a gene: 4. Germline loops: CDR1 LGHNA, CDR2 YSLEER. This CDR3 is built from 17 residues.

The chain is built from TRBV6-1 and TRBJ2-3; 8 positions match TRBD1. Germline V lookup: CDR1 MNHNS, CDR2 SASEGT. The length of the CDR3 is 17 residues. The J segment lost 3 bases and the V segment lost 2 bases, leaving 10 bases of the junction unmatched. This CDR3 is CASSESAGGAGTDTQYF. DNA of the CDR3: TGTGCCAGCAGTGAATCCGCAGGGGGCGCAGGGACAGATACGCAGTATTTT.

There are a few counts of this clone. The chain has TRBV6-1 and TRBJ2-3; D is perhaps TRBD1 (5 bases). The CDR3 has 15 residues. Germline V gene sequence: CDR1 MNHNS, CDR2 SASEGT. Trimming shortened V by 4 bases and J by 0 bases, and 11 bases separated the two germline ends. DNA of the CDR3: TGTGCCAGCAGTGTTGGACAAACTAGCACAGATACGCAGTATTTT. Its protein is CASSVGQTSTDTQYF.

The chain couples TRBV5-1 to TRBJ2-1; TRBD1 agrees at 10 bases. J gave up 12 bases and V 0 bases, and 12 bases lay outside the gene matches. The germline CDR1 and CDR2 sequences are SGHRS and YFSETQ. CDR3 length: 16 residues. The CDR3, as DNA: TGCGCCAGCAGCTTGGGAGGGACAGGGGCCTCCACAGGGCAGTTCTTC. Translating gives CASSLGGTGASTGQFF.

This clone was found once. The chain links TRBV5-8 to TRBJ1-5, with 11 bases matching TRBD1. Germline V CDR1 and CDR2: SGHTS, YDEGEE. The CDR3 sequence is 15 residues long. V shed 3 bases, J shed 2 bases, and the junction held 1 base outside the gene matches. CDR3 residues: CASSSGQGGNQPQHF. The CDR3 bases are TGTGCCAGCAGCTCGGGACAGGGGGGCAATCAGCCCCAGCATTTT.

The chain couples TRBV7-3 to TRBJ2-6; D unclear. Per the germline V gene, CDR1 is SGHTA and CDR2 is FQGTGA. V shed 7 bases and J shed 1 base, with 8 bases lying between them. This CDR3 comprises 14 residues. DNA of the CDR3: TGTGCCAGCACCGTCGGGTCTGGGGCCAACGTCCTGACTTTC. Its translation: CASTVGSGANVLTF.

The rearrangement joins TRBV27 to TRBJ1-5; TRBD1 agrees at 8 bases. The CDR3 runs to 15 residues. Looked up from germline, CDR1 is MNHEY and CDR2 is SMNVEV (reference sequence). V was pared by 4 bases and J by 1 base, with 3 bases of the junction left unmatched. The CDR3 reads CASSWTGLSNQPQHF. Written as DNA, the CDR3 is TGTGCCAGCAGTTGGACAGGGCTGAGCAATCAGCCCCAGCATTTT.

CDR3 sequence reads: CASSPLRDREQYF. DNA of the CDR3: TGTGCCAGCTCACCACTCCGGGACAGAGAGCAGTACTTC. V and J are TRBV18 and TRBJ2-7, with TRBD1 matching over 7 bases. Losses at the gene ends were 1 base for V and 7 bases for J; bases not matched to a gene: 4. Germline CDR1 KGHSH, CDR2 LQKENI. CDR3 length: 13 amino acids.

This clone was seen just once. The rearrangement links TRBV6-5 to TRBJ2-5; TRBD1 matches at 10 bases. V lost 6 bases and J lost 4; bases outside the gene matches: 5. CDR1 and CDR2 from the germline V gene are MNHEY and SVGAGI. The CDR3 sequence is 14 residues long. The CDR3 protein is CASRPGTGAETQYF. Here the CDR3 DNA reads TGTGCCAGCAGGCCCGGGACAGGGGCAGAGACCCAGTACTTC.

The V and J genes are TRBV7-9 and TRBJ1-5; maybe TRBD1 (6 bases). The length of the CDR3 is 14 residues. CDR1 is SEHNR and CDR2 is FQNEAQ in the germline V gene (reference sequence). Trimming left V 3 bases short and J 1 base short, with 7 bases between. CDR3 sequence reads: CASSFQGSNQPQHF. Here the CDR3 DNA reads TGTGCCAGCAGCTTCCAGGGGAGCAATCAGCCCCAGCATTTT.

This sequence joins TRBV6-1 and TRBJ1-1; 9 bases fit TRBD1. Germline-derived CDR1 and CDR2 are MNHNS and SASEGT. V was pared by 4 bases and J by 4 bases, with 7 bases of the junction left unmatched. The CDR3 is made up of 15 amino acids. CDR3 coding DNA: TGTGCCAGCAGTGTTTCGACAGGGGGTATCACTGAAGCTTTCTTT. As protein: CASSVSTGGITEAFF.

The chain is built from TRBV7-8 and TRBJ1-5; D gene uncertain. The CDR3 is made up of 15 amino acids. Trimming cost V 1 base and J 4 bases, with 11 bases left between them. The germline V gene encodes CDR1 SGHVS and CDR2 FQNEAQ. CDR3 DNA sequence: TGTGCCAGCAGCTTAGGTGCCCAACATAATCAGCCCCAGCATTTT. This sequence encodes CASSLGAQHNQPQHF.

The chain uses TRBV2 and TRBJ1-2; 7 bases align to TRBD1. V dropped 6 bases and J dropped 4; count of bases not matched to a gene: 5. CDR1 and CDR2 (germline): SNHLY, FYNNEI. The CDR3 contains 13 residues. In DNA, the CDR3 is TGTGCCAGCAGGGAGGGACAGTCCTATGGCTACACCTTC. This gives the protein CASREGQSYGYTF. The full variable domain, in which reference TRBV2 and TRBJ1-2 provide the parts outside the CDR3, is EPEVTQTPSHQVTQMGQEVILRCVPISNHLYFYWYRQILGQKVEFLVSFYNNEISEKSEIFDDQFSVERPDGSNFTLKIRSTKLEDSAMYFCASREGQSYGYTFGSGTRLTVV.

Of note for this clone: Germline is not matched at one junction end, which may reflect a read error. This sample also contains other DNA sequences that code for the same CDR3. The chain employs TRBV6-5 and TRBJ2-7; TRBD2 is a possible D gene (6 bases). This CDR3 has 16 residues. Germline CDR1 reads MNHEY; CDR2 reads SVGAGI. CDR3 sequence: CASSYSSGGSSYEQYF. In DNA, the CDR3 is TGTGCCAGCAGTTACTCAAGTGGGGGGAGCTCCTACGAGCAGTACTTT.

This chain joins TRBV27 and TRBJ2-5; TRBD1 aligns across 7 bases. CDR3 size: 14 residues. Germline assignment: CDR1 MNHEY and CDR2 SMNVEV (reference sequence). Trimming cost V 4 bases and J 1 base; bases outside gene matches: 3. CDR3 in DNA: TGTGCCAGCAGTTCGGACAGGAGCCAAGAGACCCAGTACTTC. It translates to CASSSDRSQETQYF.

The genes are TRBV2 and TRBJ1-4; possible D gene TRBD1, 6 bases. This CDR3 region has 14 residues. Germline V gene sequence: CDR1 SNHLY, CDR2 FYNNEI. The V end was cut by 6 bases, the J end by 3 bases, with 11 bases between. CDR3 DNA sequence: TGTGCCAGCAGGTACAGGACAGCTAATGAAAAACTGTTTTTT. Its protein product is CASRYRTANEKLFF.

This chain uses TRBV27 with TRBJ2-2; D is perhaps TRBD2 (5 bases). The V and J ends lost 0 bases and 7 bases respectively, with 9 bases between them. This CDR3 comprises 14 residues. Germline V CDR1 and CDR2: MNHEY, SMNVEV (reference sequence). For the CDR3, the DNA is TGTGCCAGCAGTTTATCGTACGGGGTCGGGGAGCTGTTTTTT. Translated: CASSLSYGVGELFF.

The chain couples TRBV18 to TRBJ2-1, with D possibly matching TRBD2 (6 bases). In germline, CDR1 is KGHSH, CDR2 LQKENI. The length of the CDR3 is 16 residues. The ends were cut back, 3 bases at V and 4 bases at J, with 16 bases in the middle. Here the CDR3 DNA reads TGTGCCAGCTCACCCCTCGCCGGGAGCAGGTACAATGAGCAGTTCTTC. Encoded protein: CASSPLAGSRYNEQFF.

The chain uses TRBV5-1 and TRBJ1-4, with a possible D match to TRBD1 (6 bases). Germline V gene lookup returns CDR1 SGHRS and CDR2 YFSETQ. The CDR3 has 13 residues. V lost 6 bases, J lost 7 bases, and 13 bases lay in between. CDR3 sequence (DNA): TGCGCCAGCAAGGGGGGGGACGTTGAAAAACTGTTTTTT. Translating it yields CASKGGDVEKLFF.

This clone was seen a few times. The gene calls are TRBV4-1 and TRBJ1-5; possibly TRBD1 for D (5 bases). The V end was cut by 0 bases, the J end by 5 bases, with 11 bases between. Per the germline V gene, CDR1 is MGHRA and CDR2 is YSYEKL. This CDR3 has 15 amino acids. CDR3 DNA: TGCGCCAGCAGCCAAGAACAGGTGAGCTATCAGCCCCAGCATTTT. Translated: CASSQEQVSYQPQHF.

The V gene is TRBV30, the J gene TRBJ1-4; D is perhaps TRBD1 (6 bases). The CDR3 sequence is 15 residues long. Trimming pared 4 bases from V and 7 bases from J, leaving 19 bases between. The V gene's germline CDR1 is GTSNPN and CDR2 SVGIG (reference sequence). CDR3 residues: CAWKITGLTGEKLFF. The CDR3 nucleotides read TGTGCCTGGAAAATTACAGGGCTAACTGGTGAAAAACTGTTTTTT.

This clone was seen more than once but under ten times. Here the CDR3 DNA reads TGTGCCACCAGCAGTGCTCGGACAGATAGAAACACCATATATTTT. Its translation: CATSSARTDRNTIYF. The genes are TRBV15 and TRBJ1-3; tentatively, D is TRBD1 (6 bases). CDR3 length equals 15 residues. CDR1 and CDR2 (germline): LNHNV, YYDKDF (reference sequence). V was trimmed by 3 bases and J by 5 bases, leaving 14 bases between them.